Below, one T cell receptor (beta chain) is given with its context. Clones were read by immunoSEQ multiplex PCR, and TCRdb kept only the in-frame ones, dropping some. The sample has fewer than 45,000 clones, about 90% seen once; the top ten hold approximately 5.9%. The data belong to a study of OX40 agonist ivuxolimab in advanced cancers. The CDR3 extends over 13 amino acids. V was cut by 3 bases and J by 4 bases, with 10 bases left in between. Germline V gene lookup returns CDR1 SGHKS and CDR2 YYEKEE (reference sequence). This chain joins TRBV5-5 and TRBJ2-5; D call uncertain. Sequenced material: CD4+ or CD8+ T cells sorted from blood, taken in a trial of the OX40 agonist ivuxolimab. The clonotype comes from an adult with an advanced solid tumor such as melanoma, head and neck, liver or kidney cancer. In nucleotides, the CDR3 is TGTGCCAGCAGCTCCATGGGGTCAGAGACCCAGTACTTC. Protein product: CASSSMGSETQYF.